This T cell receptor (beta chain) is drawn from a study of blood T cell repertoires in COVID-19. Germline values: CDR1 MNHNY, CDR2 SVGAGI (reference sequence). The CDR3 runs to 16 residues. The ends lost 0 bases at V and 1 base at J; junction bases unmatched: 4. Clones were read by immunoSEQ multiplex PCR, and TCRdb kept only the in-frame ones, dropping some. In the table there are around 170,000 clones, about 83% of which are singletons. Specimen: peripheral blood. This sequence was found in a human donor in a cohort sampled during active COVID-19. This chain connects TRBV6-6 to TRBJ2-7; 9 nucleotides align to TRBD1. CDR3 DNA sequence: TGTGCCAGCAGTTACTCGAGGACAGGGGCTTCCTACGAGCAGTACTTC. Protein: CASSYSRTGASYEQYF.